This TCR beta chain was documented in a study of OX40 agonist ivuxolimab in advanced cancers. Overall study results and limits: Antigen targets of the expanded peripheral T cells went undetermined.

Sequenced by immunoSEQ multiplex PCR; TCRdb stores in-frame clones only, minus some. The sample has about 91,000 clones, roughly 85% seen once. Trimming removed 0 bases at V and 1 base at J, with 6 bases between. The germline V gene has CDR1 MDHEN and CDR2 SYDVKM. The CDR3 loop spans 14 amino acids. In regard to this clone: The antigen remains unidentified.

Sequencing was performed on CD4+ or CD8+ T cells sorted from blood, taken in a trial of the OX40 agonist ivuxolimab. The sequence came from an adult with an advanced solid tumor such as melanoma, head and neck, liver or kidney cancer. This chain uses TRBV28 with TRBJ1-2; no firm D call. This CDR3 is CASSLWASNYGYTF. The CDR3 bases are TGTGCCAGCAGTTTATGGGCCAGTAACTATGGCTACACCTTC.